This TCR beta chain comes out of a study of PD-1 blockade in classical Hodgkin lymphoma. Time point denoted: cycle 4 day 1 (C4D1), after more than five weeks of nivolumab. Patients all relapsed after autologous stem cell transplantation, and there was variation in brentuximab vedotin exposure. Magnetic depletion of non-target cells from thawed PBMCs yielded purified CD8+ T cells. Clones were sequenced by immunoSEQ multiplex PCR, and TCRdb holds only the in-frame ones, with some missing. This table holds 4,900 or so clones, less than 75% found once. CDR3 size: 12 residues. Trimming cost V 5 bases and J 11 bases, with 15 bases left between them. CDR1 is SGHVS and CDR2 is FQNEAQ in the germline V gene.

This clonotype was obtained from a human donor with classical Hodgkin lymphoma. This sequence joins TRBV7-8 and TRBJ1-1, with no clear D. Source: CD8+ T cells from blood, taken before the fourth cycle of nivolumab. DNA of the CDR3: TGTGCCAGCAGCAACGGGCTCCTTGAGGCTTTCTTT. Its translation: CASSNGLLEAFF.